Below are 9 T cell receptor beta chains sequenced from a single sample in a study of long-term antiretroviral therapy in people with HIV (dated by TCRdb to between 2022 and 2023). Sequencing of the TRB variable region was done with the immunoSEQ hsTCRB v3.0 assay at survey level resolution. This is the immuneACCESS table as TCRdb keeps it, with only in-frame sequences that have V and J called. A part of the clones is gone; compared with another copy, unresolved V genes explain less than half, and the rest is unexplained. This sample lists tens of thousands of clones; 85% to 95% were detected once. The top ten clones comprise 3% to 4% of the sample. Sequencing was performed on unsorted PBMCs, taken 5.3 years after starting antiretroviral therapy. The receptor set was obtained from a man aged 45-65 years with HIV.

The chain has TRBV10-1 and TRBJ2-7; 9 nucleotides align to TRBD2. Germline lookup yields CDR1 WNHNN and CDR2 SYGVQD (reference sequence). The CDR3 sequence is 14 residues long. With V trimmed by 2 bases and J by 7 bases, 6 bases remained unmatched. The CDR3 DNA reads TGCGCCAGCAGTGAGGCGGGGGGGCTTGGTGAGCAGTACTTC. Its translation is CASSEAGGLGEQYF.

V usage is TRBV2 and J usage is TRBJ2-7; D call uncertain. Germline V gene sequence: CDR1 SNHLY, CDR2 FYNNEI. Trimming took off 1 base at V and 3 bases at J, with 1 base between the two ends. The CDR3 has 11 amino acids. The CDR3 reads CASSEDYEQYF. CDR3 DNA: TGTGCCAGCAGTGAAGACTACGAGCAGTACTTC.

The chain couples TRBV29-1 to TRBJ2-4; perhaps TRBD2 as D (5 bases). The ends were cut back, 4 bases at V and 8 bases at J, with 18 bases in the middle. Germline CDR1 is SQVTM and CDR2 is ANQGSEA. CDR3 length: 14 amino acids. The CDR3 coding sequence is TGCAGCGTTGTGAAAGGGCACCCCGGGGACATTCAGTACTTC. Protein sequence: CSVVKGHPGDIQYF.

This chain uses TRBV29-1 with TRBJ2-7, with D tentatively TRBD2 (5 bases). Trimming stripped 1 base from V and 4 bases from J, with 8 bases between. CDR3 size: 12 residues. In germline, CDR1 is SQVTM, CDR2 ANQGSEA. CDR3 DNA: TGCAGCGTTGAAGGGACTGCTTACGAGCAGTACTTC. Its translation: CSVEGTAYEQYF.

The CDR3 loop is CASSKDRGRGETQYF. The CDR3 bases are TGTGCCAGCAGTAAGGACAGGGGCCGGGGAGAGACCCAGTACTTC. The chain recombines TRBV2 with TRBJ2-5, with 9 nucleotides matching TRBD1. This CDR3 contains 15 residues. V trimming: 5 bases; J trimming: 4 bases; junction bases outside the gene matches: 8. From germline, CDR1 is SNHLY and CDR2 FYNNEI. Using reference TRBV2 and TRBJ2-5 for the parts outside the CDR3, the full variable domain is EPEVTQTPSHQVTQMGQEVILRCVPISNHLYFYWYRQILGQKVEFLVSFYNNEISEKSEIFDDQFSVERPDGSNFTLKIRSTKLEDSAMYFCASSKDRGRGETQYFGPGTRLLVL.

This sequence joins TRBV30 and TRBJ1-1; 7 bases align to TRBD1. CDR1 GTSNPN and CDR2 SVGIG come from the germline V gene (reference sequence). V was pared by 0 bases and J by 2 bases, with 6 bases of the junction left unmatched. The CDR3 sequence is 15 residues long. DNA for the CDR3: TGTGCCTGGAGTGTGCCGACAGGGACTAACACTGAAGCTTTCTTT. Its protein product is CAWSVPTGTNTEAFF.

The chain has TRBV6-5 and TRBJ2-3, with D possibly matching TRBD2 (5 bases). The CDR3 is made up of 14 amino acids. CDR1 is MNHEY, CDR2 SVGAGI, per germline. V was clipped by 6 bases and J by 0 bases, with 10 bases between them. CDR3 coding DNA: TGTGCCAGCAGATCTAGCAGTAGCACAGATACGCAGTATTTT. This translates into CASRSSSSTDTQYF.

This clone has more than one count but fewer than ten. The V gene is TRBV5-4, the J gene TRBJ2-1; TRBD2 aligns across 16 bases. This CDR3 has 16 residues. V lost 3 bases, J lost 10 bases, and 7 bases stayed unmatched. Germline assignment: CDR1 SGHNT and CDR2 YYREEE (reference sequence). CDR3 region: CASSSLGLAGGAEQFF. CDR3 DNA: TGTGCCAGCAGCTCACTGGGACTAGCGGGGGGGGCGGAGCAGTTCTTC.

The V call is TRBV5-1, the J call TRBJ2-7, with 9 bases aligning to TRBD1. Per germline, CDR1 SGHRS and CDR2 YFSETQ. This CDR3 region has 14 residues. V shed 3 bases, J shed 4 bases, and the junction held 5 bases outside the gene matches. CDR3 in DNA: TGCGCCAGCAGCTGGGACAGGGCAGCATACGAGCAGTACTTC. This gives the protein CASSWDRAAYEQYF.